One and the same sample provided the 16 T cell receptor beta chains below, sequenced in a study of vaccination and CD4 T cells after COVID-19. Treatment given: roughly 11-day PBMC culture with coronavirus spike peptide pools or control peptides (ViraFEST assay). The Oncomine TCR Beta short-read assay generated sequence data from the DNA of cultured CD4+ T cells. Via MiXCR, TCRdb re-called the PCR reads, giving one row per CDR3 protein. The data contain roughly 13,000 distinct CDR3 sequences, about 74% of them singletons. No cognate antigen is known for these TCRs. Sequenced sample: CD4+ T cells from blood, cultured in vitro. The receptors derive from a human donor who had recovered from COVID-19.

V gene TRBV2 combines with J gene TRBJ2-7; D gene ambiguous. The germline gives CDR1 SNHLY, CDR2 FYNNEI. The CDR3 runs to 11 residues. The V and J ends lost 4 bases and 3 bases respectively, with 4 bases between them. The CDR3 DNA follows: TGTGCCAGCAGTGGGGGCTACGAGCAGTACTTC. Residues: CASSGGYEQYF.

V is TRBV20-1 and J is TRBJ1-5, with D perhaps TRBD1 (5 bases). CDR3 size: 13 residues. Germline loops: CDR1 DFQATT, CDR2 SNEGSKA (reference sequence). Trimming pared 6 bases from V and 7 bases from J, leaving 16 bases between. The CDR3 is CSAKDPQAQPQHF. CDR3 bases: TGCAGTGCCAAAGATCCACAGGCCCAGCCCCAGCATTTT.

This clonotype has more than one count but fewer than ten. V and J are TRBV6-2 or TRBV6-3 and TRBJ2-5; 11 nucleotides agree with TRBD2. The J segment lost 5 bases and the V segment lost 2 bases, leaving 19 bases of the junction unmatched. This CDR3 is built from 20 residues. Germline values: CDR1 MNHEY, CDR2 SVGEGT. The CDR3: CASSYPWEAGSGRAGETQYF. In DNA, the CDR3 is TGTGCCAGCAGTTACCCCTGGGAGGCGGGTAGCGGGAGGGCCGGTGAGACCCAGTACTTC.

The V gene is TRBV21-1, the J gene TRBJ2-5; the table's D call, TRBD1, was not checked against the DNA. TRBV21-1 is an annotated pseudogene. The CDR3 is 15 amino acids. The DNA of the CDR3 is TGTGCCAGCAGCAAAGAGGGCGGACAACAAGAGACCCAGTACTTC. It codes for CASSKEGGQQETQYF.

The chain uses TRBV7-2 and TRBJ1-5; D remains ambiguous. Trimming pared 4 bases from V and 5 bases from J, leaving 9 bases between. This CDR3 spans 13 amino acids. The V gene's germline CDR1 is SGHTA and CDR2 FQGNSA. In nucleotides, the CDR3 is TGTGCCAGCAGCTCCCGGAGAGATCAGCCCCAGCATTTT. Its protein product is CASSSRRDQPQHF.

V gene TRBV6-1 combines with J gene TRBJ2-5; D possibly matches TRBD1 or TRBD2 (6 bases each). Germline-derived CDR1 and CDR2 are MNHNS and SASEGT. Trimming stripped 0 bases from V and 4 bases from J, with 21 bases between. There are 18 residues in the CDR3. The CDR3 sequence: CASSEARQGRTFRETQYF. The CDR3 DNA sequence: TGTGCCAGCAGTGAAGCGCGGCAGGGGAGGACTTTTAGAGAGACCCAGTACTTC.

This clonotype was recorded a few times. CDR3 DNA sequence: TGTGCCAGTAGTCTCGGCAGACCTAGCACAGATACGCAGTATTTT. It specifies CASSLGRPSTDTQYF. The J gene is TRBJ2-3, the V gene TRBV19; no clear D gene. CDR1 is LNHDA and CDR2 is SQIVND in the germline V gene (reference sequence). This CDR3 is 15 amino acids long. V was cut by 5 bases and J by 0 bases, with 12 bases left in between.

The table lists this clonotype with a few counts. The V and J genes are TRBV11-3 and TRBJ2-1; no clear D gene. The length of the CDR3 is 12 residues. V was cut by 3 bases and J by 4 bases, with 4 bases left in between. The germline gives CDR1 SGHNT, CDR2 YENEEA. The CDR3 DNA reads TGTGCCAGCAGCTTCGGGTACAATGAGCAGTTCTTC. Translated, it gives CASSFGYNEQFF.

This clonotype was counted once. The chain couples TRBV6-1 to TRBJ1-2; D perhaps matches TRBD1 (5 bases). CDR3 length: 16 amino acids. V shed 2 bases and J shed 4 bases, with 17 bases lying between them. CDR1 is MNHNS and CDR2 is SASEGT in the germline V gene. In DNA, the CDR3 is TGTGCCAGCAGTGAACGGCGGGTAGGGGCGGTCTATGGCTACACCTTC. Protein product: CASSERRVGAVYGYTF.

V and J are TRBV7-6 and TRBJ1-5; no clear D. Germline V gene lookup returns CDR1 SGHVS and CDR2 FNYEAQ. Trimming cost V 1 base and J 7 bases, with 14 bases left between them. CDR3 length equals 15 residues. CDR3 sequence: CASSLGGGVGQPQHF. The CDR3, as DNA: TGTGCCAGCAGCTTAGGTGGTGGGGTGGGGCAGCCCCAGCATTTT. Variable domain in full (rest from reference TRBV7-6 and TRBJ1-5): GAGVSQSPRYKVTKRGQDVALRCDPISGHVSLYWYRQALGQGPEFLTYFNYEAQQDKSGLPNDRFSAERPEGSISTLTIQRTEQRDSAMYRCASSLGGGVGQPQHFGDGTRLSIL.

The gene calls are TRBV7-8 and TRBJ1-2, with 8 bases lining up with TRBD1. The ends lost 2 bases at V and 4 bases at J; junction bases unmatched: 6. The CDR3 has 15 residues. CDR1 SGHVS and CDR2 FQNEAQ come from the germline V gene. CDR3 bases: TGTGCCAGCAGCTTACAGGGGGCGGGGAGCTATGGCTACACCTTC. This gives the protein CASSLQGAGSYGYTF.

This clonotype was counted a few times. The CDR3 protein is CSAMRWGTQYF. CDR3 bases: TGCAGTGCTATGCGGTGGGGGACCCAGTACTTC. The chain joins TRBV20-1 to TRBJ2-5; the D is unclear. The CDR3 contains 11 residues. Germline assignment: CDR1 DFQATT and CDR2 SNEGSKA (reference sequence). V was cut by 4 bases and J by 7 bases, with 10 bases left in between.

The chain recombines TRBV25-1 with TRBJ2-3; tentatively, D is TRBD1 (6 bases). The germline gives CDR1 MGHDK, CDR2 SYGVNS. This CDR3 has 15 amino acids. Trimming stripped 8 bases from V and 1 base from J, with 16 bases between. The CDR3 is CASFRTASGTDTQYF. CDR3 coding DNA: TGTGCCAGCTTTCGGACAGCGAGCGGCACAGATACGCAGTATTTT.

The V call is TRBV5-1, the J call TRBJ2-5; 7 nucleotides agree with TRBD2. The ends lost 4 bases at V and 5 bases at J; junction bases unmatched: 14. Germline values: CDR1 SGHRS, CDR2 YFSETQ. The CDR3 is 16 amino acids. CDR3: CASSGGLTSASETQYF. DNA for the CDR3: TGCGCCAGCAGCGGGGGACTAACCTCCGCGAGTGAGACCCAGTACTTC.

The genes are TRBV7-9 and TRBJ2-5; possibly TRBD1 or TRBD2 for D (5 bases each). Germline V gene data show CDR1 as SEHNR and CDR2 as FQNEAQ (reference sequence). Trimming took off 4 bases at V and 3 bases at J, with 12 bases between the two ends. The CDR3 is made up of 14 amino acids. Written as DNA, the CDR3 is TGTGCCAGCAGCTCAACGGGGCGCGAAGAGACCCAGTACTTC. This encodes CASSSTGREETQYF.

The chain combines TRBV19 with TRBJ1-2; 8 positions agree with TRBD1. CDR3 length: 17 amino acids. Trimming took 4 bases from V and 6 from J; bases not matched to a gene: 16. Germline CDR1 is LNHDA and CDR2 is SQIVND (reference sequence). CDR3 sequence (DNA): TGTGCCAGTAGTAGACCTTCCAACAGGGGGGCAATGGATGGCTACACCTTC. Its translation is CASSRPSNRGAMDGYTF. Drawing the rest from reference TRBV19 and TRBJ1-2, the complete variable domain is DGGITQSPKYLFRKEGQNVTLSCEQNLNHDAMYWYRQDPGQGLRLIYYSQIVNDFQKGDIAEGYSVSREKKESFPLTVTSAQKNPTAFYLCASSRPSNRGAMDGYTFGSGTRLTVV.